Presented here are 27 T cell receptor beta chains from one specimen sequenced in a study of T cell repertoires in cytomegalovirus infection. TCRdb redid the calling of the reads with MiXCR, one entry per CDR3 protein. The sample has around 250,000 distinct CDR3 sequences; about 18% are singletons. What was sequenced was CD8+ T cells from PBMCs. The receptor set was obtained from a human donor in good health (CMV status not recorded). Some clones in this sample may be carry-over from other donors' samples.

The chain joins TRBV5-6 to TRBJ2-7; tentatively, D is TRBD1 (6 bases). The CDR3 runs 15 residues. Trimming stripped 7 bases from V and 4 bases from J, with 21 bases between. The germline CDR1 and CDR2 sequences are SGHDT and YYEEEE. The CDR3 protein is CASRTGTSNTYEQYF. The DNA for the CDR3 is TGTGCCAGCCGAACAGGGACAAGTAATACTTACGAGCAGTACTTC.

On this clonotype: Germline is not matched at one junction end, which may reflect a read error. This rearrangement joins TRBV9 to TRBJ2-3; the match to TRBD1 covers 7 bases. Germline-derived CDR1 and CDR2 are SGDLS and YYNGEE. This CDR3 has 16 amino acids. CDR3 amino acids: CASSRPRDRDTDTQFF. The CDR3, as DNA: TGTGCCAGCAGCCGCCCCCGAGACAGGGACACAGATACGCAGTTTTTT. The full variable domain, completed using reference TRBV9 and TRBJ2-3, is DSGVTQTPKHLITATGQRVTLRCSPRSGDLSVYWYQQSLDQGLQFLIQYYNGEERAKGNILERFSAQQFPDLHSELNLSSLELGDSALYFCASSRPRDRDTDTQFFGPGTRLTVL.

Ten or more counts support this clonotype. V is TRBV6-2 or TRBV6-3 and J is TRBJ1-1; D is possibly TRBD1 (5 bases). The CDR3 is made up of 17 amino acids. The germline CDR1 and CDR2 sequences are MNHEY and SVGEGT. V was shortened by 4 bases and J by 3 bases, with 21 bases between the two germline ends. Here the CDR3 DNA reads TGTGCCAGCAGTTCCTCCTATCCCGGTCCGGGGGACACTGAAGCTTTCTTT. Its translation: CASSSSYPGPGDTEAFF.

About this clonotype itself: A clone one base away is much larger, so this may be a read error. CDR3 DNA sequence: TGTGCCAGCAGTTACTCTCTCAGTTTGTGTGATACGCAGTATTTT. This sequence encodes CASSYSLSLCDTQYF. J is TRBJ2-3 and V is TRBV6-8; D remains unclear. V lost 0 bases to trimming and J lost 6 bases, with 13 bases between them. From germline, CDR1 is MNHGY and CDR2 SAAAGT. This CDR3 comprises 15 residues.

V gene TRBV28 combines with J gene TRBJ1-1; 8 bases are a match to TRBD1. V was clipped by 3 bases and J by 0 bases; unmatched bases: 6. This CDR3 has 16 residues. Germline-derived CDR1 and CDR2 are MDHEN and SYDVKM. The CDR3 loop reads CASSFSRTGMNTEAFF. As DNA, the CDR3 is TGTGCCAGCAGTTTCAGTCGGACAGGGATGAACACTGAAGCTTTCTTT.

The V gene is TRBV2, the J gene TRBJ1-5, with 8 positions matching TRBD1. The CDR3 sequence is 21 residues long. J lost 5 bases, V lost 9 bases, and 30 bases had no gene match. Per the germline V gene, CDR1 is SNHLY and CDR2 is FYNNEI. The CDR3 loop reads CARSPGGTGQGQTQGDQPQHF. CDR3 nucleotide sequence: TGTGCCAGAAGCCCCGGCGGGACCGGACAGGGTCAAACTCAGGGGGATCAGCCCCAGCATTTT.

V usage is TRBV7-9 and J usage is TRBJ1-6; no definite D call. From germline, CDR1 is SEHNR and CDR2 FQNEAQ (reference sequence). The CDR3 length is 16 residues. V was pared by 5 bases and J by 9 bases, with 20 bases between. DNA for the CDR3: TGTGCCAGCAGCCCCCAGGAGGCAGACGGCCCTTCACCCCTCCACTTT. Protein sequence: CASSPQEADGPSPLHF.

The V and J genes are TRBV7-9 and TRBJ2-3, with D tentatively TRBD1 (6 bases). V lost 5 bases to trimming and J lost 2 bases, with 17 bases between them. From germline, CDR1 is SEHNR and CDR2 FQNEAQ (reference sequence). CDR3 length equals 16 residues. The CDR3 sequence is CASSATGYRVTDTQYF. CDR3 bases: TGTGCCAGCAGCGCGACAGGATATAGGGTCACAGATACGCAGTATTTT.

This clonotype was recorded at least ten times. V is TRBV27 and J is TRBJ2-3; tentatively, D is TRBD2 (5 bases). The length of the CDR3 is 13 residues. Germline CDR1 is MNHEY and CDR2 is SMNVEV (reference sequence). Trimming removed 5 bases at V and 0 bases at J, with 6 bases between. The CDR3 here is CASSPGSTDTQYF. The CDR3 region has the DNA TGTGCCAGCAGTCCGGGGAGCACAGATACGCAGTATTTT.

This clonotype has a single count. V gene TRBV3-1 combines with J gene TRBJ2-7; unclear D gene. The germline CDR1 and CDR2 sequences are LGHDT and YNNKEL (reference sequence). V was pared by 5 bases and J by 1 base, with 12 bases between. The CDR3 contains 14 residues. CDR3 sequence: CASSFAGRSYEQYF. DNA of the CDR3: TGTGCCAGCAGCTTCGCCGGACGGTCCTACGAGCAGTACTTC.

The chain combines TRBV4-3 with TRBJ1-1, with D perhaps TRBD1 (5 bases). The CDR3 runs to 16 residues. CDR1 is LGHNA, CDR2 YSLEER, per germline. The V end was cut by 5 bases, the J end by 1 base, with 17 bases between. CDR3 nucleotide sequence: TGCGCCAGCAGCGCACGCCCCGCGGGGGAGAACACTGAAGCTTTCTTT. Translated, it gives CASSARPAGENTEAFF.

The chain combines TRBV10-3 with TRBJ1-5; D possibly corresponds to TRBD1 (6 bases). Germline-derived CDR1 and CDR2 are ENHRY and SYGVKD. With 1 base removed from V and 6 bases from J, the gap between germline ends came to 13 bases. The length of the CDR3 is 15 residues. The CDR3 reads CAISEYDGGSQPQHF. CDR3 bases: TGTGCCATCAGTGAGTACGACGGGGGCTCTCAGCCCCAGCATTTT.

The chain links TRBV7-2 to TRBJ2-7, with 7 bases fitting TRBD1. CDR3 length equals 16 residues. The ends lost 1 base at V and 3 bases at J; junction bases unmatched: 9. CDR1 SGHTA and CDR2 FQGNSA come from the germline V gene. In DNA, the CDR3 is TGTGCCAGCAGCTTAGGAACCGGGACAGCCGACTACGAGCAGTACTTC. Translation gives CASSLGTGTADYEQYF.

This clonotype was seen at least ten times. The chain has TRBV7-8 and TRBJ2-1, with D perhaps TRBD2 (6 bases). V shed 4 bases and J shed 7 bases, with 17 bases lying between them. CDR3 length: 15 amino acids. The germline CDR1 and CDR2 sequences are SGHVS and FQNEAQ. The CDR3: CASSSGVGEGNEQFF. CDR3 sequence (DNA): TGTGCCAGCAGCTCGGGGGTGGGGGAAGGGAATGAGCAGTTCTTC.

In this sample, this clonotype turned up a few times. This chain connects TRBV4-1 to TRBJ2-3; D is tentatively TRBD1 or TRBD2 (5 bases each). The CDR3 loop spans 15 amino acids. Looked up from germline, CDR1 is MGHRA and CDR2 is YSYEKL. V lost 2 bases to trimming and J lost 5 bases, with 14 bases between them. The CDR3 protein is CASSQIIGAGDTQYF. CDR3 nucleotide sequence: TGCGCCAGCAGCCAAATCATCGGGGCGGGAGATACGCAGTATTTT.

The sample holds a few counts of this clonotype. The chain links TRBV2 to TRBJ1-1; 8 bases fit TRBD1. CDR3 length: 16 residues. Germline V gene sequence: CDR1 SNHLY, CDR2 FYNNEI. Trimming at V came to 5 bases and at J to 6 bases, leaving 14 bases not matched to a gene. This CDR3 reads CASSINPRTGISEAFF. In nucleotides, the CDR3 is TGTGCCAGCAGTATCAACCCCCGGACAGGGATATCTGAAGCTTTCTTT.

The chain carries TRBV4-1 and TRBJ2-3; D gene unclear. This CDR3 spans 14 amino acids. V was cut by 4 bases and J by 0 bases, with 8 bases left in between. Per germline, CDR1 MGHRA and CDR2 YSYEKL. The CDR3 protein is CASSPTASTDTQYF. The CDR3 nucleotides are TGCGCCAGCAGCCCTACGGCCAGCACAGATACGCAGTATTTT.

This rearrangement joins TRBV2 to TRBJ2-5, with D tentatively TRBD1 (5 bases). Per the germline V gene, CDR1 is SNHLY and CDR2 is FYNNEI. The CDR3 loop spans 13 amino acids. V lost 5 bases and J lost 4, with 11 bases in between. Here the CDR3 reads CASSPRVSETQYF. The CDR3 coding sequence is TGTGCCAGCAGTCCCAGGGTTTCAGAGACCCAGTACTTC.

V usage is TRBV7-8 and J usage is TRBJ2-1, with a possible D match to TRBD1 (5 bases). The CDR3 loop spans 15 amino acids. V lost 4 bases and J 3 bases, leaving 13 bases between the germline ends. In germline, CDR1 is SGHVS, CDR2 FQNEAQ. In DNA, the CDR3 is TGTGCCAGCAGCTCAAGGGCAGGGTTCTACAATGAGCAGTTCTTC. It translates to CASSSRAGFYNEQFF.

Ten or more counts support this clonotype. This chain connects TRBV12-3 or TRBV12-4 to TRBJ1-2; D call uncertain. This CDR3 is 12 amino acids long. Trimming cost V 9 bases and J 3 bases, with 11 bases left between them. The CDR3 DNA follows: TGTGCCAGTTCGGCGGGTGACTATGGCTACACCTTC. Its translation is CASSAGDYGYTF.

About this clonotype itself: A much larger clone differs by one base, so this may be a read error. The CDR3 reads CASSQGWQAGEETQYF. CDR3 in DNA: TGCGCCAGCAGCCAAGGCTGGCAAGCGGGAGAAGAGACCCAGTACTTC. The V call is TRBV4-1, the J call TRBJ2-5; 8 positions match TRBD2. The CDR3 is made up of 16 amino acids. Germline trimming cut 1 base from V and 3 bases from J; bases unmatched to any gene: 7. Germline V gives CDR1 MGHRA, CDR2 YSYEKL.

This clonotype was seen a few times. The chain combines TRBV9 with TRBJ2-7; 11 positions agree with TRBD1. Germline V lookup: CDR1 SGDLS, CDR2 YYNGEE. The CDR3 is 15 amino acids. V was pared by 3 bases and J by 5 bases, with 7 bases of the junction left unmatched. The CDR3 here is CASSEEGQGVDEQYF. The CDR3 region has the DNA TGTGCCAGCAGCGAGGAGGGACAGGGGGTCGACGAGCAGTACTTC.

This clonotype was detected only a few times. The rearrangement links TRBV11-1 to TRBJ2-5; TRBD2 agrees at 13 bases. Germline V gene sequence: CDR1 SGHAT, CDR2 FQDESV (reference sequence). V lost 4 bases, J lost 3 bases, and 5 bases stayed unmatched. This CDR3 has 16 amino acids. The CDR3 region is CASSSDGLAGEETQYF. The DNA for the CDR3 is TGTGCCAGCAGCTCAGACGGACTAGCGGGGGAAGAGACCCAGTACTTC. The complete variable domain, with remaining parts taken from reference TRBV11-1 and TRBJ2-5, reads EAEVAQSPRYKITEKSQAVAFWCDPISGHATLYWYRQILGQGPELLVQFQDESVVDDSQLPKDRFSAERLKGVDSTLKIQPAELGDSAMYLCASSSDGLAGEETQYFGPGTRLLVL.

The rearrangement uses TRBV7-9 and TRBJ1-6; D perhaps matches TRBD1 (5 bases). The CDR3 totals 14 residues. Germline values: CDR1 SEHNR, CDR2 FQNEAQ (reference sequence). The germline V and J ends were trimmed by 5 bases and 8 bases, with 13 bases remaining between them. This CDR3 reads CASSAQEGHSPLHF. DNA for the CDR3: TGTGCCAGCAGCGCACAGGAAGGCCATTCACCCCTCCACTTT.

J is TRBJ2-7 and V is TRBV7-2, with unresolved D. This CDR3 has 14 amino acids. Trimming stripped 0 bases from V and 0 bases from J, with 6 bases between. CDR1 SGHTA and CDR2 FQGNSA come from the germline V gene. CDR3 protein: CASSLADGSYEQYF. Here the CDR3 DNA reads TGTGCCAGCAGCTTAGCGGACGGCTCCTACGAGCAGTACTTC.

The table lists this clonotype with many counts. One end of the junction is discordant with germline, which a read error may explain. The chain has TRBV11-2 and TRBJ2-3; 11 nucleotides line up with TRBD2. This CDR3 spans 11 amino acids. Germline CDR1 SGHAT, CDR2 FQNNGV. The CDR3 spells CASSGGLAAHF. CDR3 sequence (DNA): TGTGCCAGCAGTGGGGGACTAGCGGCACATTTT.

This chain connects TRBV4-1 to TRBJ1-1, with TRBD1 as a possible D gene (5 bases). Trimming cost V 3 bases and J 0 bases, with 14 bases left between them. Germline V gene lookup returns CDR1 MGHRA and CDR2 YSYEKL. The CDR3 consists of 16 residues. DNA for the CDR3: TGCGCCAGCAGCCAGCCCGGGCGGGGGATGAACACTGAAGCTTTCTTT. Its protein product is CASSQPGRGMNTEAFF.